This TCR beta chain originates from a study of blood T cell repertoires in COVID-19. About the study: Acute and convalescent COVID-19 specimens originated in the United States, Italy and Spain. Sources were T cells, B-cell-depleted T cells, or PBMCs; the material itself was cDNA or gDNA.

Trimming pared 4 bases from V and 2 bases from J, leaving 8 bases between. The CDR3 is 13 amino acids. Germline V gives CDR1 MGHRA, CDR2 YSYEKL. In the original workflow: Estimated nucleated cell counts came from reference gene primer amplification. Sequenced by immunoSEQ multiplex PCR; TCRdb stores in-frame clones only, minus some. The DNA was the basis for D and trimming; V, J and clone size are from that table. Among 100,000 to 150,000 clones listed, 60% to 85% were seen once. This chain joins TRBV4-1 and TRBJ1-2; possibly TRBD1 for D (6 bases). This clonotype was sampled from a man in his 70s with acute or convalescent COVID-19. Source material: peripheral blood. CDR3 sequence reads: CASSPQGNYGYTF. Written as DNA, the CDR3 is TGCGCCAGCAGCCCACAGGGCAACTATGGCTACACCTTC.